The 30 T cell receptor beta chains presented below share a single source sample, sequenced in a study of blood T cell repertoires in COVID-19. TCRdb's copy holds only in-frame clones and misses some; the assay was immunoSEQ multiplex PCR. The table lists tens of thousands of clones, more than 80% of them singletons. Material for sequencing was peripheral blood. The receptors come from an elderly woman with acute or convalescent COVID-19.

This rearrangement joins TRBV10-1 to TRBJ1-3, with D possibly TRBD1 on 5 matching bases. V was pared by 3 bases and J by 0 bases, with 18 bases between. The CDR3 has 18 residues. Germline-derived CDR1 and CDR2 are WNHNN and SYGVQD (reference sequence). This CDR3 is CASSDPGGGRASGNTIYF. Written as DNA, the CDR3 is TGCGCCAGCAGTGATCCCGGGGGGGGTAGGGCCTCTGGAAACACCATATATTTT.

This clone was observed a few times. The rearrangement joins TRBV4-2 to TRBJ1-6; D perhaps matches TRBD1 (6 bases). The CDR3 is made up of 13 amino acids. Germline V gene data show CDR1 as LGHNA and CDR2 as YNFKEQ. Trimming took 6 bases from V and 5 from J, leaving 8 bases between them. This CDR3 is CASRRTDNSPLHF. CDR3 nucleotides: TGTGCCAGCAGGCGGACAGATAATTCACCCCTCCACTTT.

This clone showed up just a few times. V usage is TRBV12-5 and J usage is TRBJ1-1; 9 positions match TRBD1. The CDR3 is 14 amino acids. Germline V lookup: CDR1 LGHNT, CDR2 FRNRAP. V was pared by 4 bases and J by 2 bases, with 2 bases of the junction left unmatched. The CDR3 DNA reads TGTGCTAGTGGTTCAACAGGGGGCAACACTGAAGCTTTCTTT. Amino acid sequence: CASGSTGGNTEAFF.

The chain uses TRBV4-2 and TRBJ2-6, with TRBD1 matching over 9 bases. CDR3 size: 18 residues. Germline V CDR1 and CDR2: LGHNA, YNFKEQ. Trimming cost V 4 bases and J 0 bases; bases outside gene matches: 7. CDR3 sequence: CASSRTGGEGSGANVLTF. The CDR3 DNA reads TGTGCCAGCAGCCGAACAGGGGGCGAGGGCTCTGGGGCCAACGTCCTGACTTTC.

V usage is TRBV7-3 and J usage is TRBJ1-6; tentatively, D is TRBD1 (5 bases). The CDR3 runs 15 residues. V lost 6 bases to trimming and J lost 10 bases, with 19 bases between them. Germline V gene data show CDR1 as SGHTA and CDR2 as FQGTGA. CDR3: CASSLRLGEGSPLHF. DNA for the CDR3: TGTGCCAGCAGTCTACGTTTGGGGGAGGGGTCACCCCTCCACTTT. The full variable domain, completed using reference TRBV7-3 and TRBJ1-6, is GAGVSQTPSNKVTEKGKYVELRCDPISGHTALYWYRQSLGQGPEFLIYFQGTGAADDSGLPNDRFFAVRPEGSVSTLKIQRTERGDSAVYLCASSLRLGEGSPLHFGNGTRLTVT.

This CDR3 reads CASSPRPSEGNTIYF. The CDR3 DNA reads TGTGCCAGCTCACCACGGCCGTCGGAGGGTAACACCATATATTTT. The chain has TRBV18 and TRBJ1-3; D is ambiguous. V was shortened by 1 base and J by 7 bases, with 14 bases between the two germline ends. Looked up from germline, CDR1 is KGHSH and CDR2 is LQKENI. The CDR3 has 15 residues.

The chain employs TRBV9 and TRBJ1-2; 8 bases agree with TRBD1. CDR1 is SGDLS, CDR2 YYNGEE, per germline. This CDR3 is built from 14 residues. The trim removed 3 bases at V and 8 bases at J, leaving 9 bases unmatched. The CDR3 loop is CASSDLGQGEGYTF. The CDR3 nucleotides are TGTGCCAGCAGCGACCTCGGACAGGGAGAGGGCTACACCTTC.

This chain connects TRBV6-5 to TRBJ2-3; 9 nucleotides line up with TRBD2. The CDR3 runs 15 residues. Per the germline V gene, CDR1 is MNHEY and CDR2 is SVGAGI. J was trimmed by 0 bases and V by 6 bases; bases with no gene match: 4. The CDR3, as DNA: TGTGCCAGCAGGAATAGCGGGGGAAGCACAGATACGCAGTATTTT. Protein product: CASRNSGGSTDTQYF.

V is TRBV19 and J is TRBJ1-2; D not resolved. The germline CDR1 and CDR2 sequences are LNHDA and SQIVND (reference sequence). The CDR3 is made up of 13 amino acids. Trimming pared 5 bases from V and 3 bases from J, leaving 10 bases between. The CDR3 nucleotides read TGTGCCAGTAGTGCCACAGAATACTATGGCTACACCTTC. It codes for CASSATEYYGYTF.

This chain links TRBV4-3 with TRBJ2-7; TRBD1 aligns across 10 bases. The V gene end was trimmed by 3 bases and the J gene end by 2 bases; junction bases not matched to a gene: 4. Germline V gene lookup returns CDR1 LGHNA and CDR2 YSLEER. The CDR3 covers 15 residues. The DNA of the CDR3 is TGCGCCAGCAGCCATTCCGGGACAGGGGCCTACGAGCAGTACTTC. Encoded protein: CASSHSGTGAYEQYF.

This chain connects TRBV4-2 to TRBJ2-7, with TRBD2 matching over 12 bases. Germline V lookup: CDR1 LGHNA, CDR2 YNFKEQ. This CDR3 spans 16 amino acids. Germline trimming cut 0 bases from V and 4 bases from J; bases unmatched to any gene: 4. CDR3 amino acids: CASSQEGLAGGYEQYF. CDR3 DNA sequence: TGTGCCAGCAGCCAAGAGGGGCTAGCGGGAGGGTACGAGCAGTACTTC.

The V and J genes are TRBV5-1 and TRBJ2-7; 9 bases are a match to TRBD1. CDR1 SGHRS and CDR2 YFSETQ come from the germline V gene. Trimming removed 4 bases from V and 5 bases from J; junction bases left unmatched: 10. The CDR3 loop spans 15 amino acids. The CDR3 nucleotides are TGCGCCAGCAGCACCCAGGACAGGGGTATCCACGAGCAGTACTTC. Translated: CASSTQDRGIHEQYF.

The chain recombines TRBV5-1 with TRBJ2-1; D is unclear. The CDR3 contains 14 residues. Looked up from germline, CDR1 is SGHRS and CDR2 is YFSETQ. V was shortened by 0 bases and J by 2 bases, with 6 bases between the two germline ends. The CDR3 sequence: CASSLESAYNEQFF. The CDR3 nucleotides read TGCGCCAGCAGCTTGGAGTCAGCCTACAATGAGCAGTTCTTC.

The chain carries TRBV28 and TRBJ2-3; D perhaps matches TRBD2 (6 bases). Trimming removed 5 bases from V and 5 bases from J, with 11 bases in between. The CDR3 sequence is 13 residues long. Germline CDR1 reads MDHEN; CDR2 reads SYDVKM. The CDR3 protein is CASSVYSGDTQYF. The CDR3 DNA sequence: TGTGCCAGCAGTGTCTATAGCGGAGATACGCAGTATTTT.

The chain recombines TRBV3-1 (or the pseudogene TRBV3-2) with TRBJ2-7; 11 bases match TRBD2. The CDR3 loop spans 15 amino acids. CDR1 is LGHDT, CDR2 YNNKEL, per germline (reference sequence). The V and J ends lost 6 bases and 0 bases, in that order; junction bases with no gene match: 4. The CDR3 spells CASSQTSGSSYEQYF. DNA of the CDR3: TGTGCCAGCAGTCAAACTAGCGGGAGCTCCTACGAGCAGTACTTC.

The rearrangement links TRBV5-1 to TRBJ1-3; no firm D call. V lost 0 bases and J 8 bases, leaving 12 bases between the germline ends. Germline V gene sequence: CDR1 SGHRS, CDR2 YFSETQ. The CDR3 loop spans 14 amino acids. This chain's CDR3 is CASSLDNPRDTIYF. The CDR3 DNA reads TGCGCCAGCAGCTTGGACAATCCACGGGACACCATATATTTT.

The chain joins TRBV6-2 or TRBV6-3 to TRBJ2-3; no clear D gene. CDR1 and CDR2 (germline): MNHEY, SVGEGT. The germline V and J ends were trimmed by 5 bases and 3 bases, with 12 bases remaining between them. This CDR3 spans 14 amino acids. This chain's CDR3 is CASSPDAATDTQYF. In nucleotides, the CDR3 is TGTGCCAGCAGTCCCGACGCGGCGACAGATACGCAGTATTTT.

CDR3 DNA sequence: TGTGCCAGCAGCTTAGTGGAGGGCCTATCTGGAAACACCATATATTTT. Protein product: CASSLVEGLSGNTIYF. The V and J genes are TRBV7-2 and TRBJ1-3; D is unclear. V was clipped by 1 base and J by 1 base, with 11 bases between them. This CDR3 is 16 amino acids long. Germline V gene sequence: CDR1 SGHTA, CDR2 FQGNSA.

As concerns this clone: One end of the junction fails to match germline, which may point to a read error. This chain uses TRBV6-1 with TRBJ1-2, with 7 bases lining up with TRBD1. Germline CDR1 is MNHNS and CDR2 is SASEGT. This CDR3 has 13 amino acids. This chain's CDR3 is CASREGQVYGYTF. The DNA for the CDR3 is TGTGCCAGCAGGGAAGGACAGGTCTATGGCTACACCTTC.

This clone was counted a few times. The chain employs TRBV5-6 and TRBJ1-1, with no clear D. Trimming cost V 2 bases and J 1 base, with 9 bases left between them. The CDR3 runs 14 residues. Germline-derived CDR1 and CDR2 are SGHDT and YYEEEE. As DNA, the CDR3 is TGTGCCAGCAGCTTTAGCGGTACGAACACTGAAGCTTTCTTT. Protein sequence: CASSFSGTNTEAFF. Based on the CDR3 plus reference TRBV5-6 and TRBJ1-1, the full variable domain is DAGVTQSPTHLIKTRGQQVTLRCSPKSGHDTVSWYQQALGQGPQFIFQYYEEEERQRGNFPDRFSGHQFPNYSSELNVNALLLGDSALYLCASSFSGTNTEAFFGQGTRLTVV.

V is TRBV7-3 and J is TRBJ1-4, with a tentative D call TRBD1 (6 bases). This CDR3 region has 14 residues. The germline gives CDR1 SGHTA, CDR2 FQGTGA. The V end lost 1 base, the J end lost 8 bases, and 11 bases lay between the germline ends. The CDR3 coding sequence is TGTGCCAGCAGCTTAAGGGGGGGCGACGAAAAACTGTTTTTT. The encoded protein is CASSLRGGDEKLFF.

This sequence joins TRBV28 and TRBJ1-5; 8 bases are a match to TRBD1. Unmatched junction bases numbered 6, after V lost 7 bases and J lost 7 bases. CDR1 is MDHEN, CDR2 SYDVKM, per germline. The CDR3 loop spans 13 amino acids. As DNA, the CDR3 is TGTGCCAGCACCCGGACAGGGTGGCAGCCCCAGCATTTT. Its protein is CASTRTGWQPQHF.

V gene TRBV5-1 combines with J gene TRBJ1-2; 8 bases map to TRBD1. The V gene's germline CDR1 is SGHRS and CDR2 YFSETQ. Trimming removed 2 bases from V and 8 bases from J; junction bases left unmatched: 8. The CDR3 totals 14 residues. CDR3 region: CASSLNQGARGYTF. The CDR3 coding sequence is TGCGCCAGCAGCTTAAACCAGGGGGCTCGAGGCTACACCTTC.

This chain links TRBV18 with TRBJ1-2; 7 bases fit TRBD1. Unmatched junction bases numbered 11, after V lost 2 bases and J lost 2 bases. The CDR3 is 17 residues long. CDR1 KGHSH and CDR2 LQKENI come from the germline V gene. The DNA for the CDR3 is TGTGCCAGCTCACCAATCCACAGGGGAGTCTCCAACTATGGCTACACCTTC. Its translation: CASSPIHRGVSNYGYTF.

This clone has only a few counts. The chain recombines TRBV10-2 with TRBJ2-4; 15 nucleotides line up with TRBD2. CDR3 length equals 18 residues. Germline-derived CDR1 and CDR2 are WSHSY and SAAADI. V lost 6 bases, J lost 1 base, and 7 bases stayed unmatched. CDR3 sequence (DNA): TGCGCCAGCAGACCCGGACTAGCGGGGGGGCAGGCCAAAAACATTCAGTACTTC. Residues: CASRPGLAGGQAKNIQYF.

The rearrangement joins TRBV18 to TRBJ2-2; 10 bases are a match to TRBD1. V was pared by 8 bases and J by 5 bases, with 8 bases of the junction left unmatched. There are 15 residues in the CDR3. Per germline, CDR1 KGHSH and CDR2 LQKENI. Here the CDR3 DNA reads TGTGCCAGCCCCGAGACAGGGGGCTTAACCGGGGAGCTGTTTTTT. Protein sequence: CASPETGGLTGELFF.

The V gene is TRBV5-4, the J gene TRBJ2-1, with D possibly being TRBD1 (5 bases). The ends were cut back, 5 bases at V and 6 bases at J, with 15 bases in the middle. Germline V gene sequence: CDR1 SGHNT, CDR2 YYREEE (reference sequence). This CDR3 is 14 amino acids long. CDR3 amino acids: CASSPARAGNEQFF. For the CDR3, the DNA is TGTGCCAGCAGTCCAGCCAGGGCTGGCAATGAGCAGTTCTTC.

V is TRBV3-1 (or the pseudogene TRBV3-2) and J is TRBJ1-3, with D unresolved. Trimming left V 8 bases short and J 3 bases short, with 5 bases between. Per germline, CDR1 LGHDT and CDR2 YNNKEL (reference sequence). The CDR3 is 11 amino acids. CDR3 nucleotide sequence: TGTGCCAGCTTTAATGGAAACACCATATATTTT. Translating gives CASFNGNTIYF.

V is TRBV2 and J is TRBJ1-2, with 8 nucleotides matching TRBD1. CDR1 is SNHLY and CDR2 is FYNNEI in the germline V gene. V lost 9 bases and J lost 3; bases outside the gene matches: 3. The CDR3 extends over 12 amino acids. CDR3 sequence reads: CARDRGDYGYTF. As DNA, the CDR3 is TGTGCCAGAGACAGGGGTGACTATGGCTACACCTTC.

The V gene is TRBV6-5, the J gene TRBJ2-7; TRBD2 aligns across 13 bases. This CDR3 is built from 14 residues. CDR1 MNHEY and CDR2 SVGAGI come from the germline V gene. V shed 6 bases and J 4 bases; nucleotides not matched to a gene: 3. As DNA, the CDR3 is TGTGCCAGCAGGAGGACTAGCGGGAGTTACGAGCAGTACTTC. The encoded protein is CASRRTSGSYEQYF.